The 23 T cell receptor beta chains reported below all come from one sample, sequenced in a study of T cells after yellow fever vaccination. Via MiXCR, TCRdb re-called the 5' RACE reads, giving one row per CDR3 protein. The sample holds some 300,000 distinct CDR3 sequences, around 3.9% seen once. The sequenced sample was PBMCs, obtained on the day of the yellow fever booster vaccination. The receptors stem from a man between 18 and 35 years old who received the YFV17D yellow fever vaccine.

The genes are TRBV11-2 and TRBJ2-2; TRBD1 or TRBD2 may be the D gene (6 bases each). CDR1 and CDR2 (germline): SGHAT, FQNNGV. Trimming shortened V by 0 bases and J by 4 bases, and 18 bases separated the two germline ends. The CDR3 length is 18 residues. The CDR3 here is CASSLDSWGASGTGELFF. The CDR3 coding sequence is TGTGCCAGCAGCTTAGATTCTTGGGGGGCCTCGGGCACCGGGGAGCTGTTTTTT.

This clonotype was seen many times. The V and J genes are TRBV9 and TRBJ1-4, with TRBD1 matching 7 bases. The CDR3 consists of 16 residues. Germline CDR1 SGDLS, CDR2 YYNGEE. V was pared by 0 bases and J by 8 bases, with 10 bases of the junction left unmatched. This CDR3 reads CASSVGQSTGLEKLFF. Written as DNA, the CDR3 is TGTGCCAGCAGCGTAGGTCAGTCGACAGGGTTGGAAAAACTGTTTTTT.

This clonotype was seen repeatedly, ten times or more. CDR3 sequence: CSARARVERETQYF. As DNA, the CDR3 is TGCAGTGCTAGAGCTCGGGTGGAGAGGGAGACCCAGTACTTC. The chain carries TRBV20-1 and TRBJ2-5; D is unresolved. CDR1 is DFQATT, CDR2 SNEGSKA, per germline (reference sequence). The V end lost 1 base, the J end lost 5 bases, and 14 bases lay between the germline ends. This CDR3 comprises 14 residues.

The sample holds a few counts of this clonotype. The chain carries TRBV5-6 and TRBJ1-4, with D uncertain. CDR3 length: 12 amino acids. Germline V CDR1 and CDR2: SGHDT, YYEEEE. V was shortened by 1 base and J by 4 bases, with 2 bases between the two germline ends. CDR3 sequence reads: CASSLNNEKLFF. The DNA for the CDR3 is TGTGCCAGCAGCTTGAATAATGAAAAACTGTTTTTT.

The V call is TRBV10-3, the J call TRBJ2-1; tentatively, D is TRBD1 or TRBD2 (5 bases each). Between the trimmed V and J ends, which lost 4 bases and 5 bases, there was a span of 18 bases. This CDR3 spans 16 amino acids. The germline CDR1 and CDR2 sequences are ENHRY and SYGVKD. CDR3 coding DNA: TGTGCCATCAGTGGGGACGAGGCAGTCCATCACAATGAGCAGTTCTTC. Amino acids: CAISGDEAVHHNEQFF.

The rearrangement joins TRBV12-2 to TRBJ2-7; no check of the table's D call, TRBD2, against the DNA was made. TRBV12-2 is a known pseudogene. This CDR3 has 13 residues. The CDR3 nucleotides read TGTGCAAGTCGCTTAAGGGCCAGGCTCGAGCAGTACGTC. This translates into CASRLRARLEQYV.

This clonotype was seen repeatedly, ten times or more. The chain carries TRBV5-1 and TRBJ2-7; D might be TRBD1 (6 bases). V lost 5 bases and J lost 3, with 18 bases in between. CDR1 is SGHRS and CDR2 is YFSETQ in the germline V gene. This CDR3 contains 15 residues. The CDR3 nucleotides are TGCGCCAGCAGGCGACGAGGACAGAACGACTACGAGCAGTACTTC. Amino acid sequence: CASRRRGQNDYEQYF.

The chain uses TRBV10-3 and TRBJ2-1; D is perhaps TRBD2 (5 bases). The CDR3 sequence is 15 residues long. Trimming took off 4 bases at V and 0 bases at J, with 10 bases between the two ends. CDR1 and CDR2 (germline): ENHRY, SYGVKD. CDR3 amino acids: CAISGTSSSYNEQFF. CDR3 nucleotide sequence: TGTGCCATCAGTGGGACTTCCAGCTCCTACAATGAGCAGTTCTTC.

This clonotype was recorded many times. The chain combines TRBV21-1 with TRBJ1-1. TRBV21-1 is recorded as a pseudogene. This CDR3 region has 12 residues. CDR3 nucleotide sequence: TGTGCCAGCAGCAGAGGAGCCACTGAAGCTTTCTTT. This gives the protein CASSRGATEAFF.

J is TRBJ2-1 and V is TRBV4-3, with D possibly being TRBD1 or TRBD2 (6 bases each). CDR1 LGHNA and CDR2 YSLEER come from the germline V gene. CDR3 length: 17 residues. V was pared by 1 base and J by 0 bases, with 13 bases between. Here the CDR3 reads CASSQVGGLSSYNEQFF. CDR3 bases: TGCGCCAGCAGCCAAGTGGGGGGCCTAAGCTCCTACAATGAGCAGTTCTTC.

Many counts were recorded for this clonotype. This sequence joins TRBV10-1 and TRBJ2-7; 9 nucleotides line up with TRBD1. The germline V gene encodes CDR1 WNHNN and CDR2 SYGVQD (reference sequence). The junction had 10 bases not matched to a gene; V was cut back by 10 bases and J by 6 bases. This CDR3 is built from 13 residues. The CDR3 sequence: CANRDRDATEQYV. The CDR3 nucleotides read TGCGCCAACCGGGACAGGGATGCTACCGAGCAGTACGTC.

At least ten counts were recorded for this clonotype. V and J are TRBV9 and TRBJ2-1; no clear D gene. The CDR3 is made up of 13 amino acids. Germline CDR1 reads SGDLS; CDR2 reads YYNGEE. Trimming removed 4 bases at V and 4 bases at J, with 9 bases between. Here the CDR3 reads CASSLTQYNEQFF. The CDR3, as DNA: TGTGCCAGCAGCCTTACCCAATACAATGAGCAGTTCTTC.

This chain joins TRBV12-3 or TRBV12-4 and TRBJ2-1; tentative D call: TRBD2 (5 bases). Between the trimmed V and J ends, which lost 5 bases and 10 bases, there was a span of 9 bases. The length of the CDR3 is 11 residues. CDR3 nucleotide sequence: TGTGCCAGCAGTGGGGAGAGGGAGCAGTTCTTC. Its translation: CASSGEREQFF.

In its sample, this clonotype was seen many times. The chain employs TRBV5-1 and TRBJ2-7; D unresolved. V dropped 5 bases and J dropped 3 bases, with 12 bases sitting between them. Germline-derived CDR1 and CDR2 are SGHRS and YFSETQ. The CDR3 length is 13 residues. For the CDR3, the DNA is TGCGCCAGCAGATACATGGACGGCTACGAGCAGTACGTC. Translated: CASRYMDGYEQYV.

This clonotype was counted ten times or more. The chain carries TRBV5-1 and TRBJ1-1, with D perhaps matching TRBD1 (6 bases). Looked up from germline, CDR1 is SGHRS and CDR2 is YFSETQ. V was cut by 3 bases and J by 5 bases, with 17 bases left in between. This CDR3 spans 15 amino acids. DNA of the CDR3: TGCGCCAGCAGCTCCCCAGAGGGGGGATGGACTGAAGCTTTCTTT. Residues: CASSSPEGGWTEAFF.

This clonotype has a handful of counts. J is TRBJ2-7 and V is TRBV4-1, with TRBD2 matching 10 bases. J was trimmed by 2 bases and V by 2 bases; bases with no gene match: 3. The CDR3 contains 15 residues. Germline CDR1 is MGHRA and CDR2 is YSYEKL. CDR3 bases: TGCGCCAGCAGCCAAACTAGCGGGGCGGCCTACGAGCAGTACGTC. It is translated as CASSQTSGAAYEQYV.

This clonotype appeared a few times. V usage is TRBV12-3 or TRBV12-4 and J usage is TRBJ1-5; a possible D gene is TRBD1 (5 bases). V was shortened by 2 bases and J by 5 bases, with 13 bases between the two germline ends. There are 15 residues in the CDR3. DNA for the CDR3: TGTGCCAGCAGTTTAATGGGCCCGGGGGATCAGCCCCAGCATTTT. It is translated as CASSLMGPGDQPQHF.

This clonotype occurred many times. V and J are TRBV7-9 and TRBJ2-1; TRBD2 agrees at 11 bases. This CDR3 region has 14 residues. CDR1 is SEHNR and CDR2 is FQNEAQ in the germline V gene (reference sequence). V gave up 4 bases and J gave up 9 bases; unmatched junction bases: 5. As DNA, the CDR3 is TGTGCCAGCAGCTCTAGCGGGGGGTACCCTGAGCAGTTCTTC. It yields the protein CASSSSGGYPEQFF.

This clonotype came up many times. V usage is TRBV20-1 and J usage is TRBJ2-2, with D perhaps matching TRBD2 (6 bases). V gave up 6 bases and J gave up 2 bases, with 16 bases separating them. The CDR3 sequence is 15 residues long. Germline V gene data show CDR1 as DFQATT and CDR2 as SNEGSKA (reference sequence). CDR3: CSAPRPGDNTGELFF. The CDR3 DNA follows: TGCAGTGCCCCCCGACCGGGGGACAACACCGGGGAGCTGTTTTTT.

This rearrangement joins TRBV5-5 to TRBJ2-1, with TRBD1 matching 9 bases. CDR1 SGHKS and CDR2 YYEKEE come from the germline V gene (reference sequence). The ends lost 6 bases at V and 4 bases at J; junction bases unmatched: 5. The CDR3 covers 14 residues. CDR3 in DNA: TGTGCCAGCACCCTGACAGGGGGATACAATGAGCAGTTCTTC. It encodes CASTLTGGYNEQFF.

The rearrangement joins TRBV12-3 or TRBV12-4 to TRBJ2-3; 9 nucleotides line up with TRBD2. Germline trimming cut 3 bases from V and 2 bases from J; bases unmatched to any gene: 6. The CDR3 spans 16 residues. The CDR3 is CASSLYTSGLTDTQYF. The CDR3, as DNA: TGTGCCAGCAGTTTGTACACTAGCGGGCTCACAGATACGCAGTATTTT.

This clonotype was observed a few times. This rearrangement joins TRBV7-9 to TRBJ2-7, with a possible D match to TRBD1 (5 bases). Trimming took off 4 bases at V and 2 bases at J, with 18 bases between the two ends. The germline V gene encodes CDR1 SEHNR and CDR2 FQNEAQ (reference sequence). This CDR3 contains 16 residues. CDR3 sequence: CASSSRGPARTYEQYF. CDR3 sequence (DNA): TGTGCCAGCAGCTCAAGGGGCCCGGCTAGGACCTACGAGCAGTACTTC.

This clonotype was recorded at least ten times. V usage is TRBV5-1 and J usage is TRBJ2-5, with 9 bases matching TRBD1. Germline trimming cut 7 bases from V and 5 bases from J; bases unmatched to any gene: 6. Germline loops: CDR1 SGHRS, CDR2 YFSETQ. This CDR3 region has 13 residues. CDR3 in amino acids: CASRLGQGETQYF. The CDR3 nucleotides read TGCGCCAGCCGGCTCGGACAGGGGGAGACCCAGTACTTC.